This T cell receptor beta chain came from a study of shared clonotypes between healthy human individuals. Worth noting for this clone: What it recognizes is unknown.

Terminally differentiated effector memory CD45RA+ cells were excluded from the naive CD8 cells, which were CD45RO-negative and positively selected for CCR7. V lost 8 bases to trimming and J lost 8 bases, with 13 bases between them. Germline assignment: CDR1 SNHLY and CDR2 FYNNEI. This CDR3 has 12 residues. Execution of the assay was at deep level. Profiled with immunoSEQ multiplex PCR; TCRdb holds only in-frame clones, not every one. The sample consists of roughly 2,000,000 clones, around 93% of them appearing once. Study-wide points: Estimated richness values were generally larger in naive subsets than in memory subsets. In a few donors, around 4.5% of naive CD4 clonotypes appeared in common.

This sequence was found in a man aged 18-30 years in good health. Some clones in this sample may be carry-over from other donors' samples. The source material was naive CD8+ T cells from PBMCs. The chain has TRBV2 and TRBJ2-1; perhaps TRBD2 as D (6 bases). The CDR3 protein is CASGGLGDEQFF. CDR3 DNA: TGTGCCAGCGGGGGACTGGGGGATGAGCAGTTCTTC.